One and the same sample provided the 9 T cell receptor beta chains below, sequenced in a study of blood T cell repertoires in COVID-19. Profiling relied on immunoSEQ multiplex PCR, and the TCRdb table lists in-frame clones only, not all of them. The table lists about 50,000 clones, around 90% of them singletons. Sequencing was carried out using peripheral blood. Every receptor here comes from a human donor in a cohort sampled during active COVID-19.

As DNA, the CDR3 is TGTGCCAGCAGCTTAGCCGGGGGGGCTGGAGATACGCAGTATTTT. Translated, it gives CASSLAGGAGDTQYF. The V gene is TRBV11-2, the J gene TRBJ2-3; 8 bases are a match to TRBD2. J was trimmed by 5 bases and V by 1 base; bases with no gene match: 5. Germline V gene lookup returns CDR1 SGHAT and CDR2 FQNNGV. The CDR3 contains 15 residues.

CDR3 in amino acids: CASSLAGAGDQPQHF. For the CDR3, the DNA is TGTGCCAGCAGCTTGGCAGGGGCAGGGGATCAGCCCCAGCATTTT. This chain connects TRBV5-4 to TRBJ1-5, with D tentatively TRBD1 (6 bases). The CDR3 totals 15 residues. Germline values: CDR1 SGHNT, CDR2 YYREEE (reference sequence). Trimming shortened V by 0 bases and J by 5 bases, and 12 bases separated the two germline ends.

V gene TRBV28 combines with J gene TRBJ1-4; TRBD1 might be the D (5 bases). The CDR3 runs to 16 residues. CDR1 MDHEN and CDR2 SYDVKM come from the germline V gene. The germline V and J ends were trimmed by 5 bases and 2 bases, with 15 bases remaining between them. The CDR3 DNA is TGTGCCAGCAGTCTGGGGGGTCCGGCGACTAATGAAAAACTGTTTTTT. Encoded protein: CASSLGGPATNEKLFF.

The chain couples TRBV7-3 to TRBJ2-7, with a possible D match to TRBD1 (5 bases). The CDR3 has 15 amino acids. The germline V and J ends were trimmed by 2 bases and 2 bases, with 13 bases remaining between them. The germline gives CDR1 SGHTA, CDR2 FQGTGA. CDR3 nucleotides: TGTGCCAGCAGCTTAGGGTCAGGGTCGCCCTACGAGCAGTACTTC. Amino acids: CASSLGSGSPYEQYF.

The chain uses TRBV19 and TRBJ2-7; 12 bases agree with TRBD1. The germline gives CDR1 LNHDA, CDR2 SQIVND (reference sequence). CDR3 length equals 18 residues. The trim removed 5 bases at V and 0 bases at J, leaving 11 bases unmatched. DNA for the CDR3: TGTGCCAGTAGTGTGTCGGGACAGGGGGCGACTCGCTCCTACGAGCAGTACTTC. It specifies CASSVSGQGATRSYEQYF.

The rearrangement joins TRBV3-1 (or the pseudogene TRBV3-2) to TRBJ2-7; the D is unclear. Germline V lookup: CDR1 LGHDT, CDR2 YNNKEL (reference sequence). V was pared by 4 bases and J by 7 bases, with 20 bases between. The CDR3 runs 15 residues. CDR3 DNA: TGTGCCAGCAGCCGTTCAGAGGAACTATCCCTGGAGCAGTACGTC. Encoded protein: CASSRSEELSLEQYV.

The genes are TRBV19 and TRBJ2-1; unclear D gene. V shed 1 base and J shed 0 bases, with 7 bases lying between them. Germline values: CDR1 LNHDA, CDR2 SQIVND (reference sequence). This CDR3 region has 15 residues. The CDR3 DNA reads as TGTGCCAGTAGTATAGGGCGGAGCTCCTACAATGAGCAGTTCTTC. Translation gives CASSIGRSSYNEQFF.

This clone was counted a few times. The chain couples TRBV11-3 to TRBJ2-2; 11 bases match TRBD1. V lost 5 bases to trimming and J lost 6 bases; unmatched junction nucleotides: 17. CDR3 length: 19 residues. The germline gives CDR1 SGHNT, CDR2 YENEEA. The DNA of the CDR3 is TGTGCCAGCAGCGTGGGACAGGGGGTGAGCGGAAAGGGAGCCGGGGAGCTGTTTTTT. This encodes CASSVGQGVSGKGAGELFF.

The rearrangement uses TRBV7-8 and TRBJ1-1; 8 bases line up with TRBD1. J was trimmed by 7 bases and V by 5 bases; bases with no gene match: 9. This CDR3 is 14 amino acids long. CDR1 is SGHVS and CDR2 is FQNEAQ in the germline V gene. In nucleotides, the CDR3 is TGTGCCAGCAGCCCCACAGGGGGAGAAGGTGAAGCTTTCTTT. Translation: CASSPTGGEGEAFF.